This T cell receptor (beta chain) derives from a study of T cells in women clearing cervical HPV infection. Here immunoSEQ multiplex PCR was the method, and the copy in TCRdb shows in-frame clones only, minus some. The sample holds fewer than 15,000 clones. This receptor was identified in a woman between 18 and 75 years old with a cervical HPV16 infection that either progressed to CIN3+ or cleared (not recorded which). Input material: blood buffy coat.

The CDR3 DNA, read in part, is TGCGCCAGCAGCCAAGCTGGGACTAGCGGGGGATACTACGAG. Its protein product is CASSQAGTSGGYYE. In full, the CDR3 is CASSQAGTSGGYYEQYF. This rearrangement joins TRBV4-1 to TRBJ2-7; 14 positions agree with TRBD2. Read data end 3 residues before the CDR3 end; the end is taken from the germline J gene. Germline assignment: CDR1 MGHRA and CDR2 YSYEKL. The CDR3 has 17 amino acids. J was trimmed by 3 bases and V by 1 base; bases with no gene match: 5.